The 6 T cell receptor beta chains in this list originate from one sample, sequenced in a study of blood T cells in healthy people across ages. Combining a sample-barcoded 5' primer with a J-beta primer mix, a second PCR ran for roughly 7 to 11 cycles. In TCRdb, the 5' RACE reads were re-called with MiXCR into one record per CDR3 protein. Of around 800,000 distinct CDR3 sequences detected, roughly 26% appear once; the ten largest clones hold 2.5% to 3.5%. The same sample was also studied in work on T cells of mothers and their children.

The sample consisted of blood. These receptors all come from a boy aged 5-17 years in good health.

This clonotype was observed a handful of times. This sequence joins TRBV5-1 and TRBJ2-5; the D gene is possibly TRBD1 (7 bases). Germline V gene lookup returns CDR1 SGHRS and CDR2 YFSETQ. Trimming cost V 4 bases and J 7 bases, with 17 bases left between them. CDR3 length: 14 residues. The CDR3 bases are TGCGCCAGCAGCCAGGACAGGCCGGAGGGGACCCAGTACTTC. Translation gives CASSQDRPEGTQYF.

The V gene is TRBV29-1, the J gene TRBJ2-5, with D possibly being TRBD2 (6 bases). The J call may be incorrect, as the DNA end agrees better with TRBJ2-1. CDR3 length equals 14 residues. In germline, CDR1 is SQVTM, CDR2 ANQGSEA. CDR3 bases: TGCAGCGTTGAAGGGCGGGGACTGCTCAATGAGCAGTTCTTC. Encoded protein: CSVEGRGLLNEQFF.

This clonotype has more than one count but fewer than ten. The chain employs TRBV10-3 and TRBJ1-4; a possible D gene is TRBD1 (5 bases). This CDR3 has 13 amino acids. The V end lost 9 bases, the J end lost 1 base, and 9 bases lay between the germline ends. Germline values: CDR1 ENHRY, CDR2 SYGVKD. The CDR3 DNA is TGTGCCATATCGAGGGGAACTAATGAAAAACTGTTTTTT. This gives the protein CAISRGTNEKLFF.

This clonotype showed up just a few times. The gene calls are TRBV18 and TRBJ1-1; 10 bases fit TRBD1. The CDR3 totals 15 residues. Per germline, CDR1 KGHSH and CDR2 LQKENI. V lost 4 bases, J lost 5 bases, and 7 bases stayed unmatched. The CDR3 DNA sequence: TGTGCCAGCTCACGGGGACAGGGGAAAGGAACTGAAGCTTTCTTT. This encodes CASSRGQGKGTEAFF.

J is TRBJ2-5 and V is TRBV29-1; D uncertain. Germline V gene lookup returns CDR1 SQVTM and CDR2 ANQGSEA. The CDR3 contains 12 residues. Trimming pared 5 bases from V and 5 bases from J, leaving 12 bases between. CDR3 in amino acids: CSVFPGSETQYF. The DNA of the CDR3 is TGCAGCGTTTTCCCGGGCTCGGAGACCCAGTACTTC.

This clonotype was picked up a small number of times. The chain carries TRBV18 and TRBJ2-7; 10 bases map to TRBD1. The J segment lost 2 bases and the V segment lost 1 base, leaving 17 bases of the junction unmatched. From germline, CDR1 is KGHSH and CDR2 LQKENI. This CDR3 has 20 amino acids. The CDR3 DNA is TGTGCCAGCTCACCACGAGGCCGACTCCTCGGACAGGGGGTAGCCTACGAGCAGTACTTC. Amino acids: CASSPRGRLLGQGVAYEQYF. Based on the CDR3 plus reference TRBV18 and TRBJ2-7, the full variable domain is NAGVMQNPRHLVRRRGQEARLRCSPMKGHSHVYWYRQLPEEGLKFMVYLQKENIIDESGMPKERFSAEFPKEGPSILRIQQVVRGDSAAYFCASSPRGRLLGQGVAYEQYFGPGTRLTVT.